The present TCR beta chain was sequenced within a study of T cells in Graves' hyperthyroidism and ophthalmopathy. Across the study: Sampling of peripheral blood happened at initial diagnosis, prior to any treatment.

The source material, RNA transcripts, was used to amplify TCR beta CDR3 regions. HTBI primers were used for first-round RT-PCR of the TCR CDR3. A single record per CDR3 protein comes from TCRdb applying MiXCR to the multiplex PCR reads. This sample has roughly 700,000 distinct CDR3 sequences, with around a sixth found just once. Based on clinical symptoms, serum thyroxine and TRAb, thyroid ultrasound and orbital computed tomography, diagnoses were reached. Out of about 10 ml of fresh peripheral blood came the PBMCs. Study conclusions and caveats: Blood also held most thyroid clonotypes expanded beyond 0.001.

This clonotype was seen a single time. No antigen is known for it. This CDR3 comprises 15 residues. Germline values: CDR1 MDHEN, CDR2 SYDVKM. J gave up 1 base and V 3 bases, and 2 bases lay outside the gene matches. Sequencing was carried out using blood. The chain has TRBV28 and TRBJ2-7; 11 bases fit TRBD1. The TCR comes from a man aged 50 or older with Graves' hyperthyroidism. The CDR3 loop reads CASSFGQGASYEQYF. The CDR3 region has the DNA TGTGCCAGCAGTTTCGGACAGGGGGCGTCCTACGAGCAGTACTTC.